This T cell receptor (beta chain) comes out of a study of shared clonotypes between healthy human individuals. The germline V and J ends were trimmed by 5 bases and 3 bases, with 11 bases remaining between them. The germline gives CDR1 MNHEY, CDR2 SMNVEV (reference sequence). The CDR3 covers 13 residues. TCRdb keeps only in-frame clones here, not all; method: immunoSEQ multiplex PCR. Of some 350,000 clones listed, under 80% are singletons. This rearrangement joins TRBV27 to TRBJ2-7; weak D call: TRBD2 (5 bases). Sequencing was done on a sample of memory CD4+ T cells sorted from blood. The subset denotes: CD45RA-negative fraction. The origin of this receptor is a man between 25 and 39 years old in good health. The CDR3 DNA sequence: TGTGCCAGCAGTCCCCGAGGGTACTACGAGCAGTACTTC. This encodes CASSPRGYYEQYF.